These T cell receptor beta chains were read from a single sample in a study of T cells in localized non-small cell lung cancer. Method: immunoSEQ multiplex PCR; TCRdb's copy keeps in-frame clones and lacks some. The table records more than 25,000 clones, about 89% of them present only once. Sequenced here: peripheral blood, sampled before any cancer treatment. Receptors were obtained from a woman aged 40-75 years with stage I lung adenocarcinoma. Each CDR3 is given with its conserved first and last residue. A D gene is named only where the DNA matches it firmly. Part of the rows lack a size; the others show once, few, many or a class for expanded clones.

cdr3_nt: TGTGCCAGCAGTGGCAGCACAGATACGCAGTATTTT
cdr3_aa: CASSGSTDTQYF
d_call: NA
clone_size: NA
j_call: TRBJ2-3
v_call: TRBV6-1

cdr3_nt: TGTGCCAGCAAAAAACAGGGAGGTCAAGAGACCCAGTACTTC
cdr3_aa: CASKKQGGQETQYF
d_call: NA
clone_size: NA
j_call: TRBJ2-5
v_call: TRBV5-4

cdr3_nt: TGCGCCAGCTGTTACAGCTTTTCCTATGGCTACACCTTC
cdr3_aa: CASCYSFSYGYTF
d_call: NA
clone_size: NA
j_call: TRBJ1-2
v_call: TRBV10-1

cdr3_nt: TGTGCCAGCAGTTTTACAGGGATCTTGGAGCAGTACTTC
cdr3_aa: CASSFTGILEQYF
d_call: NA
clone_size: NA
j_call: TRBJ2-7
v_call: TRBV11-2

cdr3_nt: TGTGCCAGCAGCGGGGCGGGGAGGCCAAATTCACCCCTCCACTTT
cdr3_aa: CASSGAGRPNSPLHF
d_call: NA
clone_size: NA
j_call: TRBJ1-6
v_call: TRBV9

cdr3_nt: TGTGCCAGCAGCTTAGTCTTGGTCGGGACAGGGTTCACAGATACGCAGTATTTT
cdr3_aa: CASSLVLVGTGFTDTQYF
d_call: TRBD1
clone_size: NA
j_call: TRBJ2-3
v_call: TRBV11-2

cdr3_nt: TGCGCCAGCAGCTCACTAGCGGGGGAGACCCAGTACTTC
cdr3_aa: CASSSLAGETQYF
d_call: TRBD2
clone_size: few
j_call: TRBJ2-5
v_call: TRBV5-1

cdr3_nt: TGTGCCAGTAGTAGCAGCGGCGTCACCGGGGAGCTGTTTTTT
cdr3_aa: CASSSSGVTGELFF
d_call: NA
clone_size: NA
j_call: TRBJ2-2
v_call: TRBV19

cdr3_nt: TGTGCCACCGACCCTGACAGGGGGCATCAGCCCCAGCATTTT
cdr3_aa: CATDPDRGHQPQHF
d_call: TRBD1
clone_size: NA
j_call: TRBJ1-5
v_call: TRBV10-3

cdr3_nt: TGTGCCAGTACTAGACAGGGATGGAACACTGAAGCTTTCTTT
cdr3_aa: CASTRQGWNTEAFF
d_call: TRBD1
clone_size: NA
j_call: TRBJ1-1
v_call: TRBV19

cdr3_nt: TGTGCCAGCAGCGTAGCACCTTACTCTGGAAACACCATATATTTT
cdr3_aa: CASSVAPYSGNTIYF
d_call: NA
clone_size: few
j_call: TRBJ1-3
v_call: TRBV9

cdr3_nt: TGTGCCAGCAGCCAGACAGGGGGAAGAACTGAAGCTTTCTTT
cdr3_aa: CASSQTGGRTEAFF
d_call: TRBD1
clone_size: NA
j_call: TRBJ1-1
v_call: TRBV14

cdr3_nt: TGTGCCAGCAGTGCGGAGGGAACAGATACGCAGTATTTT
cdr3_aa: CASSAEGTDTQYF
d_call: NA
clone_size: NA
j_call: TRBJ2-3
v_call: TRBV2

cdr3_nt: TGTGCCACCTCCAGGGGTATAACTGGAAACACCATATATTTT
cdr3_aa: CATSRGITGNTIYF
d_call: NA
clone_size: NA
j_call: TRBJ1-3
v_call: TRBV6-5

cdr3_nt: TGTGCCAGCAGCTTAGAGGCAGGGATGAACACCGAAGCTTTCTTT
cdr3_aa: CASSLEAGMNTEAFF
d_call: NA
clone_size: NA
j_call: TRBJ1-1
v_call: TRBV7-3

cdr3_nt: TGTGCCAGCAGCCCACGGCCCGCGGGAGGCACCGGGGAGCTGTTTTTT
cdr3_aa: CASSPRPAGGTGELFF
d_call: TRBD2
clone_size: NA
j_call: TRBJ2-2
v_call: TRBV7-2

cdr3_nt: TGTGCCAGCAGCCCACTGACAGGGGGAAACACCGGGGAGCTGTTTTTT
cdr3_aa: CASSPLTGGNTGELFF
d_call: TRBD1
clone_size: NA
j_call: TRBJ2-2
v_call: TRBV5-6

cdr3_nt: TGTGCCAGCAGTCTGACTAGCGGGGGGTCAGTAGATACGCAGTATTTT
cdr3_aa: CASSLTSGGSVDTQYF
d_call: TRBD2
clone_size: NA
j_call: TRBJ2-3
v_call: TRBV6-4

cdr3_nt: TGTGCCAGCAGTCTAACGGGACAGGGGAGTTTGGCTTTCTTT
cdr3_aa: CASSLTGQGSLAFF
d_call: TRBD1
clone_size: NA
j_call: TRBJ1-1
v_call: TRBV27

cdr3_nt: TGTGCCTGGAGTGTACGGACTAGAGAGACCCAGTACTTC
cdr3_aa: CAWSVRTRETQYF
d_call: TRBD2
clone_size: NA
j_call: TRBJ2-5
v_call: TRBV30

cdr3_nt: TGTGCCAGCAGCCTGGGACATGTCAATCAGCCCCAGCATTTT
cdr3_aa: CASSLGHVNQPQHF
d_call: NA
clone_size: NA
j_call: TRBJ1-5
v_call: TRBV6-6

cdr3_nt: TGTGCCAGCAGCCTGGAGGAGAAACTAGTGCAGTTCTTC
cdr3_aa: CASSLEEKLVQFF
d_call: NA
clone_size: NA
j_call: TRBJ2-1
v_call: TRBV9

cdr3_nt: TGTGCCAGCAGTTCGGGGCGGACAGGGGTTCACGAGCAGTACTTC
cdr3_aa: CASSSGRTGVHEQYF
d_call: TRBD1
clone_size: NA
j_call: TRBJ2-7
v_call: TRBV28

cdr3_nt: TGTGCCAGCTCACGTCAGGACAATCAGCCCCAGCATTTT
cdr3_aa: CASSRQDNQPQHF
d_call: NA
clone_size: NA
j_call: TRBJ1-5
v_call: TRBV18

cdr3_nt: TGTGCCAGCAGCTCCACAGGGTCAGGAAACACCATATATTTT
cdr3_aa: CASSSTGSGNTIYF
d_call: NA
clone_size: few
j_call: TRBJ1-3
v_call: TRBV5-4

cdr3_nt: TGTGCCAGCAGCCATTCAGGGGATAGCCGCATCGATGAGCAGTTCTTC
cdr3_aa: CASSHSGDSRIDEQFF
d_call: NA
clone_size: NA
j_call: TRBJ2-1
v_call: TRBV5-6

cdr3_nt: TGCAGCGTTCGAGGGGGCGCCGAGCAGTACTTC
cdr3_aa: CSVRGGAEQYF
d_call: TRBD1
clone_size: NA
j_call: TRBJ2-7
v_call: TRBV29-1

cdr3_nt: TGTGCCAGCAGCTTGGGAACAGGCGGCTACGAGCAGTACTTC
cdr3_aa: CASSLGTGGYEQYF
d_call: NA
clone_size: once
j_call: TRBJ2-7
v_call: TRBV5-6

cdr3_nt: TGTGCCAGCAGCAGGGGGCCGAGCAATCAGCCCCAGCATTTT
cdr3_aa: CASSRGPSNQPQHF
d_call: TRBD1
clone_size: NA
j_call: TRBJ1-5
v_call: TRBV6-5

cdr3_nt: TGTGCCAGTAGTATAGCCCGAGACAGGGGGCTTTGGTATGGCTACACCTTC
cdr3_aa: CASSIARDRGLWYGYTF
d_call: TRBD1
clone_size: NA
j_call: TRBJ1-2
v_call: TRBV19

cdr3_nt: TGTGCCAGCAGCTTTAGGGTGTCCAATGAGCAGTTCTTC
cdr3_aa: CASSFRVSNEQFF
d_call: NA
clone_size: NA
j_call: TRBJ2-1
v_call: TRBV5-5

cdr3_nt: TGTGCCAGCTATGGAGGGACGACTAATGAAAAACTGTTTTTT
cdr3_aa: CASYGGTTNEKLFF
d_call: NA
clone_size: NA
j_call: TRBJ1-4
v_call: TRBV28

cdr3_nt: TGCAGTGCTAGTCGGTCCGAGCAGTACTTC
cdr3_aa: CSASRSEQYF
d_call: NA
clone_size: NA
j_call: TRBJ2-7
v_call: TRBV20-1

cdr3_nt: TGTGCCAGCAGTTTTTGGGGGGTGGACTATGGCTACACCTTC
cdr3_aa: CASSFWGVDYGYTF
d_call: NA
clone_size: NA
j_call: TRBJ1-2
v_call: TRBV28

cdr3_nt: TGTGCCAGCTTTAGCGGAAGGGAGCAGTACTTC
cdr3_aa: CASFSGREQYF
d_call: NA
clone_size: NA
j_call: TRBJ2-7
v_call: TRBV28

cdr3_nt: TGTGCCAGCAGCCTAGGGGCGGGGCAGGGTGATGGCTACACCTTC
cdr3_aa: CASSLGAGQGDGYTF
d_call: NA
clone_size: NA
j_call: TRBJ1-2
v_call: TRBV7-3

cdr3_nt: TGTGCCAGTAGTATGGGCGGATACTCCTACAATGAGCAGTTCTTC
cdr3_aa: CASSMGGYSYNEQFF
d_call: NA
clone_size: NA
j_call: TRBJ2-1
v_call: TRBV19

cdr3_nt: TGCGCCAGCAGCCAGGCCGCCGGGACTAGCGTAAACGGGGAGCTGTTTTTT
cdr3_aa: CASSQAAGTSVNGELFF
d_call: TRBD2
clone_size: NA
j_call: TRBJ2-2
v_call: TRBV4-1

cdr3_nt: TGTGCCAGCAGCCCTAGCAGGGGAAACATTCAGTACTTC
cdr3_aa: CASSPSRGNIQYF
d_call: NA
clone_size: once
j_call: TRBJ2-4
v_call: TRBV6-4

cdr3_nt: TGTGCCAGCAGTGATAACCCTCGCAGCTCTGGAAACACCATATATTTT
cdr3_aa: CASSDNPRSSGNTIYF
d_call: NA
clone_size: NA
j_call: TRBJ1-3
v_call: TRBV2

cdr3_nt: TGTGCCAGCAGCTTGGGAGGGTTGGCTCAGCCCCAGCATTTT
cdr3_aa: CASSLGGLAQPQHF
d_call: NA
clone_size: few
j_call: TRBJ1-5
v_call: TRBV5-6

cdr3_nt: TGTGCCAGCAGCCCCTATGGCGCGAGCGCGTACGAGCAGTACTTC
cdr3_aa: CASSPYGASAYEQYF
d_call: NA
clone_size: once
j_call: TRBJ2-7
v_call: TRBV7-6